A selection of T cell receptor beta chains follows, all from one sample in a study of T cells after yellow fever vaccination. A single record per CDR3 protein comes from TCRdb applying MiXCR to the 5' RACE reads. The sample records about 220,000 distinct CDR3 sequences, less than 3.5% being singletons. The material was CD4+ T cells sorted from PBMCs, obtained 10 days after the yellow fever booster vaccination. The receptors here all came from a man between 18 and 29 years old who received the YFV17D yellow fever vaccine. The CDR3 runs from the conserved cysteine through the conserved F or W. Each record gives: D gene, J gene, V gene, clone size, CDR3 DNA, CDR3 protein. A D gene is named only where the DNA matches it firmly. The size field is filled for only some rows; it gives once, few, many or a size class.

d_gene: TRBD2
j_gene: TRBJ2-3
v_gene: TRBV9
abundance: many
CDR3nt: TGTGCCAGCAGCGTAGGAGCGGGGGACTCCACAGATACGCAGTATTTT
CDR3aa: CASSVGAGDSTDTQYF

d_gene: TRBD1
j_gene: TRBJ1-5
v_gene: TRBV3-1
abundance: many
CDR3nt: TGTGCCAGCAGCCAAAGGGACAGCGGGGCGCCCCAGCATTTT
CDR3aa: CASSQRDSGAPQHF

d_gene: TRBD2
j_gene: TRBJ2-5
v_gene: TRBV3-1
abundance: few
CDR3nt: TGTGCCAGCAGACCGGGGCGGGGGATCTCGGAGACCCAGTACTTC
CDR3aa: CASRPGRGISETQYF

d_gene: -
j_gene: TRBJ2-7
v_gene: TRBV5-1
abundance: few
CDR3nt: TGCGCCAGCAGCTGGACCAGTTTGTCCCACGAGCAGTACTTC
CDR3aa: CASSWTSLSHEQYF

d_gene: -
j_gene: TRBJ1-5
v_gene: TRBV20-1
abundance: -
CDR3nt: TGCAGTGCTAGTGATAGTTATAGCAATCAGCCCCAGCATTTT
CDR3aa: CSASDSYSNQPQHF

d_gene: TRBD1
j_gene: TRBJ2-4
v_gene: TRBV4-3
abundance: many
CDR3nt: TGCGCCAGCAGCCAAGATCCCAGGGGGCTTTTAGCCAAAAACATTCAGTACTTC
CDR3aa: CASSQDPRGLLAKNIQYF

d_gene: -
j_gene: TRBJ1-3
v_gene: TRBV6-5
abundance: many
CDR3nt: TGTGCCAGCAGGACACCCTCTGGAAACACCATATATTTT
CDR3aa: CASRTPSGNTIYF

d_gene: TRBD2
j_gene: TRBJ2-3
v_gene: TRBV20-1
abundance: -
CDR3nt: TGCAGTGCTAGAGCTGCCGGGAGGATAGATACGCAGTATTTT
CDR3aa: CSARAAGRIDTQYF

d_gene: TRBD2
j_gene: TRBJ2-1
v_gene: TRBV5-1
abundance: many
CDR3nt: TGCGCCAGCCAGCTTGGGAGGGGCGAGGATGAGCAGTTCTTC
CDR3aa: CASQLGRGEDEQFF

d_gene: -
j_gene: TRBJ2-1
v_gene: TRBV14
abundance: -
CDR3nt: TGTGCCAGCAGCCAAGGATCAAGCTCCTACAATGAGCAGTTCTTC
CDR3aa: CASSQGSSSYNEQFF

d_gene: TRBD1
j_gene: TRBJ2-7
v_gene: TRBV18
abundance: -
CDR3nt: TGTGCCAGCTCACGCCTCCCGGGACAGCGTTTTTACGAGCAGTACTTC
CDR3aa: CASSRLPGQRFYEQYF